This T cell receptor beta chain is from a study of kidney transplant recipient with SARS-CoV-2 infection. This clonotype appeared many times. CDR1 is SGHAT, CDR2 FQDESV, per germline (reference sequence). V shed 3 bases and J shed 2 bases, with 10 bases lying between them. This CDR3 has 15 residues. One entry per CDR3 protein results from TCRdb running MiXCR on the reads. The sample has about 250,000 distinct CDR3 sequences; 29% are singletons. The source of this sequence is a male patient in his 30s who had COVID-19 and was a kidney transplant recipient. Among the T cells, some may be from the graft donor. The chain joins TRBV11-1 to TRBJ2-2; maybe TRBD2 (6 bases). The sample here was a blood sample, taken at baseline and around day 120 from a kidney transplant recipient. The DNA for the CDR3 is TGTGCCAGCAGCTTGTGGACTACTAACACCGGGGAGCTGTTTTTT. Its protein product is CASSLWTTNTGELFF.